The 14 T cell receptor beta chains reported below all come from one sample, sequenced in a study of cytomegalovirus exposure and HLA in healthy donors. PCR was performed using 60 Vbeta and 13 Jbeta primers. Produced via immunoSEQ multiplex PCR; TCRdb's table is partial and in-frame only. The sample records 130,000 to 150,000 clones, 82% being singletons. What was sequenced was PBMCs. The receptor source for this set is a male donor in good health and CMV-seronegative.

The J gene is TRBJ2-1, the V gene TRBV5-5; 8 bases map to TRBD1. With 4 bases clipped from V and 7 bases from J, the junction kept 13 bases outside the gene matches. CDR3 length equals 16 residues. CDR1 and CDR2 from the germline V gene are SGHKS and YYEKEE (reference sequence). CDR3 residues: CASSPVLGQGVNEQFF. CDR3 coding DNA: TGTGCCAGCAGCCCTGTCCTTGGACAGGGTGTAAATGAGCAGTTCTTC. Complete variable domain (other parts from reference TRBV5-5 and TRBJ2-1): DAGVTQSPTHLIKTRGQQVTLRCSPISGHKSVSWYQQVLGQGPQFIFQYYEKEERGRGNFPDRFSARQFPNYSSELNVNALLLGDSALYLCASSPVLGQGVNEQFFGPGTRLTVL.

In nucleotides, the CDR3 is TGCGCCAGCAGCCAAGATAGGCGCAGGGGGACTGGCTACACCTTC. Translation gives CASSQDRRRGTGYTF. The V gene is TRBV4-1, the J gene TRBJ1-2; 7 nucleotides match TRBD1. The CDR3 extends over 15 amino acids. V was clipped by 0 bases and J by 7 bases; unmatched bases: 8. CDR1 MGHRA and CDR2 YSYEKL come from the germline V gene.

In its sample, this clone was seen a few times. This rearrangement joins TRBV6-1 to TRBJ2-3, with D perhaps matching TRBD1 (8 bases). Per the germline V gene, CDR1 is MNHNS and CDR2 is SASEGT. The CDR3 has 14 amino acids. The V gene lost 8 bases and the J gene lost 3 bases, with 15 bases spanning the gap. The CDR3 coding sequence is TGTGCCAGCGACAGGGGCGGGGGAACAGATACGCAGTATTTT. It yields the protein CASDRGGGTDTQYF.

V and J are TRBV27 and TRBJ1-1; 9 bases line up with TRBD1. The V gene's germline CDR1 is MNHEY and CDR2 SMNVEV (reference sequence). With V trimmed by 5 bases and J by 7 bases, 2 bases remained unmatched. This CDR3 comprises 12 residues. CDR3 nucleotide sequence: TGTGCCAGCAGTACAGGGGGCCTTGAAGCTTTCTTT. It is translated as CASSTGGLEAFF.

The genes are TRBV2 and TRBJ2-3, with TRBD2 identical over 16 bases. CDR1 SNHLY and CDR2 FYNNEI come from the germline V gene. This CDR3 is 17 amino acids long. Trimming cost V 7 bases and J 4 bases; bases outside gene matches: 8. CDR3 in DNA: TGTGCCAGCAAACCGGGACTAGCGGGAGGGAGAGCAGATACGCAGTATTTT. As protein: CASKPGLAGGRADTQYF.

The chain carries TRBV6-1 and TRBJ2-7, with TRBD1 matching over 8 bases. CDR1 and CDR2 from the germline V gene are MNHNS and SASEGT. After removal of 6 bases from V and 2 bases from J, the junction contained 6 bases not matched to a gene. CDR3 length: 14 residues. CDR3 loop: CASRRQGIAYEQYF. Written as DNA, the CDR3 is TGTGCCAGCAGGAGACAGGGGATCGCCTACGAGCAGTACTTC.

The chain couples TRBV2 to TRBJ2-7; 10 positions agree with TRBD1. The CDR3 is 13 amino acids. V shed 10 bases, J shed 1 base, and the junction held 4 bases outside the gene matches. Germline values: CDR1 SNHLY, CDR2 FYNNEI. The CDR3 reads CATGTGVSYEQYF. The CDR3, as DNA: TGTGCCACCGGGACAGGGGTATCCTACGAGCAGTACTTC.

CDR3 sequence: CASSGLAGTYEQYF. CDR3 DNA sequence: TGTGCCAGTAGTGGGCTAGCGGGGACCTACGAGCAGTACTTC. This chain joins TRBV19 and TRBJ2-7, with 9 bases aligning to TRBD2. Germline lookup yields CDR1 LNHDA and CDR2 SQIVND (reference sequence). After removal of 5 bases from V and 2 bases from J, the junction contained 4 bases not matched to a gene. The CDR3 covers 14 residues.

The rearrangement joins TRBV11-2 to TRBJ1-5; 9 bases align to TRBD1. V trimming: 5 bases; J trimming: 6 bases; junction bases outside the gene matches: 14. The CDR3 loop spans 17 amino acids. Per the germline V gene, CDR1 is SGHAT and CDR2 is FQNNGV. The CDR3 DNA reads as TGTGCCAGCAGCCAAACCTCACGGACAGGGGCCGGTCAGCCCCAGCATTTT. This sequence encodes CASSQTSRTGAGQPQHF.

V is TRBV27 and J is TRBJ2-5; TRBD2 agrees at 9 bases. Germline assignment: CDR1 MNHEY and CDR2 SMNVEV (reference sequence). This CDR3 spans 14 amino acids. With 6 bases clipped from V and 2 bases from J, the junction kept 4 bases outside the gene matches. CDR3 residues: CASSGLARQETQYF. As DNA, the CDR3 is TGTGCCAGCAGCGGACTAGCGAGGCAAGAGACCCAGTACTTC.

This clone was detected a few times. The gene calls are TRBV5-6 and TRBJ1-1; 7 bases map to TRBD1. Germline V CDR1 and CDR2: SGHDT, YYEEEE. Trimming removed 4 bases from V and 1 base from J; junction bases left unmatched: 10. This CDR3 region has 16 residues. CDR3: CASSLRDSFRNTEAFF. In DNA, the CDR3 is TGTGCCAGCAGCCTCCGGGACAGCTTTCGGAACACTGAAGCTTTCTTT.

V usage is TRBV6-5 and J usage is TRBJ2-7; D is possibly TRBD2 (6 bases). This CDR3 is built from 14 residues. The ends were cut back, 2 bases at V and 7 bases at J, with 15 bases in the middle. Germline V gives CDR1 MNHEY, CDR2 SVGAGI. The CDR3 is CASSYRGGPEEQYF. DNA of the CDR3: TGTGCCAGCAGTTACAGGGGAGGACCGGAGGAGCAGTACTTC.

The rearrangement joins TRBV2 to TRBJ1-3; D call uncertain. Between the trimmed V and J ends, which lost 6 bases and 0 bases, there was a span of 9 bases. This CDR3 is 14 amino acids long. Germline V lookup: CDR1 SNHLY, CDR2 FYNNEI. The CDR3 bases are TGTGCCAGCAGGGGAGGGCCCTCTGGAAACACCATATATTTT. Its protein is CASRGGPSGNTIYF.

This clone was seen just once. The chain uses TRBV10-3 and TRBJ2-5, with D possibly being TRBD2 (6 bases). The V gene's germline CDR1 is ENHRY and CDR2 SYGVKD. The V end lost 8 bases, the J end lost 8 bases, and 24 bases lay between the germline ends. There are 15 residues in the CDR3. DNA for the CDR3: TGTGCCATCGGACGGGGAGGCAGCGTGCCCCTTACCCAGTACTTC. Its translation is CAIGRGGSVPLTQYF.